This entry describes one TCR beta chain. These data belong to a study of beta chain features in type 1 diabetes. All of the isolated RNA was reverse transcribed, so expressed TCRB transcripts were sequenced. The assay was immunoSEQ multiplex PCR, and TCRdb's table has in-frame clones only and misses some. The sample shows under 500,000 clones, approximately 28% of them seen only once. The CDR3 is 11 residues long. The V and J ends lost 1 base and 7 bases respectively, with 5 bases between them. Germline V CDR1 and CDR2: ENHRY, SYGVKD. Material: naive CD4+ T cells from blood. This clonotype was obtained from a young man in good health. The V and J genes are TRBV10-3 and TRBJ2-7; no reliable D call. The chain's CDR3 is CAISELGEQYF. The CDR3 DNA reads TGTGCCATCAGTGAGTTGGGGGAGCAGTACTTC.